The 14 T cell receptor beta chains below all came from one sample that was sequenced in a study of T cell repertoires in cytomegalovirus infection. One entry per CDR3 protein results from TCRdb running MiXCR on the reads. The table records roughly 640,000 distinct CDR3 sequences, about 24% of them present only once. The specimen sequenced was CD8+ T cells from PBMCs. All receptors come from a human donor in good health (CMV status not recorded). Some clones in this sample may be carry-over from other donors' samples.

This clonotype showed up many times. The chain links TRBV10-3 to TRBJ2-3; 7 positions match TRBD1. Trimming at V came to 6 bases and at J to 1 base, leaving 7 bases not matched to a gene. Germline V gene lookup returns CDR1 ENHRY and CDR2 SYGVKD. The CDR3 is 15 amino acids. The CDR3 spells CAIREDRVGTDTQYF. CDR3 bases: TGTGCCATCAGAGAAGACAGGGTGGGCACAGATACGCAGTATTTT.

The chain combines TRBV23-1 with TRBJ2-3; TRBD2 agrees at 13 bases. TRBV23-1 is identified as an open reading frame with a role that is uncertain. Trimming took 7 bases from V and 0 from J; bases not matched to a gene: 10. The CDR3 loop spans 18 amino acids. The CDR3 here is CASTPTSGGALSTDTQYF. Here the CDR3 DNA reads TGCGCCAGCACTCCCACTAGCGGGGGGGCTCTTAGCACAGATACGCAGTATTTT.

The chain combines TRBV5-5 with TRBJ2-5; 8 positions agree with TRBD1. CDR1 SGHKS and CDR2 YYEKEE come from the germline V gene (reference sequence). The J segment lost 5 bases and the V segment lost 2 bases, leaving 5 bases of the junction unmatched. The CDR3 has 14 residues. CDR3 sequence (DNA): TGTGCCAGCAGCTTTCCAGGGGGCGCGGAGACCCAGTACTTC. Protein product: CASSFPGGAETQYF.

Of note for this clonotype: This may be a read error: a much more frequent sequence differs by one nucleotide. V gene TRBV7-2 combines with J gene TRBJ2-2; D call uncertain. This CDR3 has 13 residues. The germline V gene encodes CDR1 SGHTA and CDR2 FQGNSA. The DNA for the CDR3 is TGTGCCAACAGCGAGACTAACACCGGGGAGCTGTTTTTT. Translation gives CANSETNTGELFF.

This clonotype came up a few times. The chain carries TRBV5-6 and TRBJ1-5; D is ambiguous. V was cut by 2 bases and J by 1 base, with 10 bases left in between. Looked up from germline, CDR1 is SGHDT and CDR2 is YYEEEE. CDR3 length equals 15 residues. This CDR3 is CASSLGWVSNQPQHF. CDR3 sequence (DNA): TGTGCCAGCAGCTTAGGTTGGGTAAGCAATCAGCCCCAGCATTTT.

This clonotype has only a few counts. This chain uses TRBV28 with TRBJ2-2; the match to TRBD2 covers 11 bases. CDR1 is MDHEN, CDR2 SYDVKM, per germline. V shed 6 bases and J 6 bases; nucleotides not matched to a gene: 12. The CDR3 is made up of 17 amino acids. CDR3 nucleotide sequence: TGTGCCAGCAGCAAACTTACTAGCGGGGGAATCTCCGGGGAGCTGTTTTTT. It yields the protein CASSKLTSGGISGELFF.

This clonotype has at least ten counts. This rearrangement joins TRBV12-3 or TRBV12-4 to TRBJ1-2, with D perhaps TRBD1 (5 bases). The CDR3 has 14 amino acids. Trimming cost V 1 base and J 4 bases, with 10 bases left between them. Here the CDR3 reads CASSLGGTAYGYTF. The CDR3 coding sequence is TGTGCCAGCAGTTTAGGTGGGACCGCCTATGGCTACACCTTC.

The V gene is TRBV20-1, the J gene TRBJ1-1; D is perhaps TRBD1 (5 bases). The V gene's germline CDR1 is DFQATT and CDR2 SNEGSKA (reference sequence). The germline V and J ends were trimmed by 6 bases and 1 base, with 24 bases remaining between them. There are 17 residues in the CDR3. The CDR3 nucleotides are TGCAGTGCCATCCCGACGAGATCATGGGGGTCGAACACTGAAGCTTTCTTT. Its translation is CSAIPTRSWGSNTEAFF.

In nucleotides, the CDR3 is TGCAGCGCCAGGGGGGCTGACGTCTATGGCTACACCTTC. Translating it yields CSARGADVYGYTF. V is TRBV29-1 and J is TRBJ1-2; 7 bases agree with TRBD1. This CDR3 is built from 13 residues. Germline assignment: CDR1 SQVTM and CDR2 ANQGSEA. J lost 4 bases, V lost 7 bases, and 9 bases had no gene match.

This clonotype was seen only a few times. This rearrangement joins TRBV12-3 or TRBV12-4 to TRBJ2-7; no reliable D call. V was cut by 2 bases and J by 4 bases, with 6 bases left in between. The CDR3 length is 12 residues. CDR3 residues: CASSLPDYEQYF. Written as DNA, the CDR3 is TGTGCCAGCAGTTTACCCGATTACGAGCAGTACTTC.

The rearrangement uses TRBV6-6 and TRBJ2-7; D possibly corresponds to TRBD2 (5 bases). There are 16 residues in the CDR3. Germline V gene data show CDR1 as MNHNY and CDR2 as SVGAGI (reference sequence). V lost 0 bases, J lost 7 bases, and 19 bases lay in between. The CDR3 DNA follows: TGTGCCAGCAGTTACTCGGCATCCGATATTGGCGGGGAGCAGTACTTC. Its protein is CASSYSASDIGGEQYF.

The chain joins TRBV29-1 to TRBJ1-1, with D possibly TRBD1 on 6 matching bases. From germline, CDR1 is SQVTM and CDR2 ANQGSEA. CDR3 size: 12 residues. Trimming pared 6 bases from V and 7 bases from J, leaving 15 bases between. Here the CDR3 DNA reads TGCAGCGTCCCCGGACAGAGCTTTGAAGCTTTCTTT. Translating gives CSVPGQSFEAFF. Full variable domain (remainder filled in from reference TRBV29-1 and TRBJ1-1): SAVISQKPSRDICQRGTSLTIQCQVDSQVTMMFWYRQQPGQSLTLIATANQGSEATYESGFVIDKFPISRPNLTFSTLTVSNMSPEDSSIYLCSVPGQSFEAFFGQGTRLTVV.

The gene calls are TRBV5-1 and TRBJ2-3; the match to TRBD2 covers 10 bases. V shed 4 bases, J shed 2 bases, and the junction held 7 bases outside the gene matches. Germline V lookup: CDR1 SGHRS, CDR2 YFSETQ. The CDR3 runs 16 residues. The CDR3 loop reads CASSLSGGQLTDTQYF. Written as DNA, the CDR3 is TGCGCCAGCAGCCTTAGCGGGGGGCAGCTCACAGATACGCAGTATTTT.

As regards this clonotype: A junction boundary mismatches the germline segment, possibly from a read error. The chain links TRBV28 to TRBJ2-7; TRBD1 agrees at 8 bases. This CDR3 region has 12 residues. Germline CDR1 is MDHEN and CDR2 is SYDVKM. CDR3 DNA sequence: TGTGCCAACAGTCGCGGACAGGGCGGGCAGTACTTC. It specifies CANSRGQGGQYF.